This is a list of T cell receptor beta chains from one sample in a study of CD8 T cells in ankylosing spondylitis. TCRdb reprocessed the 5' RACE reads with MiXCR, giving one entry per CDR3 protein. The data hold hundreds of thousands of distinct CDR3 sequences, with 15% to 20% observed a single time. Material for sequencing was blood, either unsorted or a sorted T cell fraction (not recorded which). The receptors shown here come from a male donor with ankylosing spondylitis. CDR3s include the opening cysteine and the closing phenylalanine or tryptophan. D genes are given only for firm matches. Size is stated for part of the rows, as once, few or many counts, or as a class when the clone is expanded.

clone size: few; J gene: TRBJ2-3; V gene: TRBV11-2; D gene: .; CDR3 DNA: TGTGCCAGCAGCTTCCGAGGCAGGGATGGGACAGATACGCAGTATTTT; CDR3 protein: CASSFRGRDGTDTQYF
clone size: few; J gene: TRBJ2-1; V gene: TRBV11-1; D gene: .; CDR3 DNA: TGTGCCAGCAGCTTAGAGGGAGTTGGCCAGGGCTACAATGAGCAGTTCTTC; CDR3 protein: CASSLEGVGQGYNEQFF
clone size: .; J gene: TRBJ1-5; V gene: TRBV4-3; D gene: .; CDR3 DNA: TGCGCCAGCAGCCAATTTTCGTGGGATCAGCCCCAGCATTTT; CDR3 protein: CASSQFSWDQPQHF
clone size: .; J gene: TRBJ2-2; V gene: TRBV5-8; D gene: TRBD1; CDR3 DNA: TGTGCCAGCAGCGTGACAGGGGGGGAGCTGTTTTTT; CDR3 protein: CASSVTGGELFF
clone size: many; J gene: TRBJ2-2; V gene: TRBV10-3; D gene: .; CDR3 DNA: TGTGCCATCAGTGAGGGCGGAGATAACACCGGGGAGCTGTTTTTT; CDR3 protein: CAISEGGDNTGELFF
clone size: few; J gene: TRBJ2-3; V gene: TRBV12-3/TRBV12-4; D gene: .; CDR3 DNA: TGTGCCAGCAGTTTTGCCGGGCCGGATACGCAGTATTTT; CDR3 protein: CASSFAGPDTQYF
clone size: few; J gene: TRBJ1-2; V gene: TRBV30; D gene: .; CDR3 DNA: TGTGCCTGGAGTGTCTTTAACTATGGCTACACCTTC; CDR3 protein: CAWSVFNYGYTF
clone size: .; J gene: TRBJ2-1; V gene: TRBV12-3/TRBV12-4; D gene: .; CDR3 DNA: TGTGCCAGCAGTTTAGCTATAAGGGTCAATGAGCAGTTCTTC; CDR3 protein: CASSLAIRVNEQFF
clone size: few; J gene: TRBJ2-7; V gene: TRBV27; D gene: .; CDR3 DNA: TGTGCCAGCAGTTTTGTGGCAGGAGCCTACGAGCAGTACTTC; CDR3 protein: CASSFVAGAYEQYF
clone size: .; J gene: TRBJ2-1; V gene: TRBV30; D gene: TRBD2; CDR3 DNA: TGTGCCTGGAGTATCCCGGGACTAGCGGCCTACAATGAGCAGTTCTTC; CDR3 protein: CAWSIPGLAAYNEQFF
clone size: .; J gene: TRBJ1-5; V gene: TRBV19; D gene: .; CDR3 DNA: TGTGCCAGTAGGACTCCGGACGGGGACTATAGCAATCAGCCCCAGCATTTT; CDR3 protein: CASRTPDGDYSNQPQHF
clone size: .; J gene: TRBJ2-6; V gene: TRBV25-1; D gene: .; CDR3 DNA: TGTGCCAGCAGTGCCGGCTCTGGGGCCAACGTCCTGACTTTC; CDR3 protein: CASSAGSGANVLTF